The 21 T cell receptor beta chains in this list originate from one sample, sequenced in a study of blood T cell repertoires in COVID-19. The table came from immunoSEQ multiplex PCR; TCRdb's copy has only in-frame clones and leaves some out. The sample shows 120,000 to 150,000 clones, 80% to 85% of them seen only once. Sample: PBMCs or T cells enriched from blood (not recorded which). The receptor set was obtained from a middle-aged man with acute COVID-19.

With regard to this clone: One end of the junction varies from germline; a read error may be responsible. CDR3 region: CATSRSDRADQAQHF. The DNA of the CDR3 is TGTGCCACCAGCAGATCTGACAGGGCCGATCAGGCCCAGCATTTT. The genes are TRBV15 and TRBJ1-5; 7 nucleotides match TRBD1. The CDR3 length is 15 residues. Germline CDR1 LNHNV, CDR2 YYDKDF (reference sequence).

This chain connects TRBV7-6 to TRBJ1-5; TRBD1 aligns across 8 bases. This CDR3 is built from 14 residues. V trimming: 5 bases; J trimming: 5 bases; junction bases outside the gene matches: 5. From germline, CDR1 is SGHVS and CDR2 FNYEAQ. The CDR3 DNA reads TGTGCCAGCAGCACAGGACAGGGATATCAGCCCCAGCATTTT. Its translation is CASSTGQGYQPQHF.

The chain recombines TRBV7-2 with TRBJ1-1; perhaps TRBD1 as D (6 bases). Germline values: CDR1 SGHTA, CDR2 FQGNSA. CDR3 size: 15 residues. V lost 1 base to trimming and J lost 5 bases, with 14 bases between them. The CDR3, as DNA: TGTGCCAGCAGCTTAGAGGCAGGGGCCGGGACTGAAGCTTTCTTT. It is translated as CASSLEAGAGTEAFF. Full variable domain (rest looked up from reference TRBV7-2 and TRBJ1-1): GAGVSQSPSNKVTEKGKDVELRCDPISGHTALYWYRQSLGQGLEFLIYFQGNSAPDKSGLPSDRFSAERTGGSVSTLTIQRTQQEDSAVYLCASSLEAGAGTEAFFGQGTRLTVV.

This clone showed up just once. The rearrangement uses TRBV5-5 and TRBJ1-4; the D is unclear. Looked up from germline, CDR1 is SGHKS and CDR2 is YYEKEE (reference sequence). CDR3 length: 13 residues. Trimming shortened V by 4 bases and J by 4 bases, and 8 bases separated the two germline ends. Written as DNA, the CDR3 is TGTGCCAGCAGCCCGCGTAGTAATGAAAAACTGTTTTTT. Amino acid sequence: CASSPRSNEKLFF.

The V gene is TRBV7-9, the J gene TRBJ2-1, with 14 bases that match TRBD2. The length of the CDR3 is 16 residues. V trimming: 5 bases; J trimming: 8 bases; junction bases outside the gene matches: 8. Germline V CDR1 and CDR2: SEHNR, FQNEAQ (reference sequence). CDR3 nucleotide sequence: TGTGCCAGCAGCGCTCGACTAGCGGGAGGGCCTCATGAGCAGTTCTTC. Translated: CASSARLAGGPHEQFF.

The CDR3 here is CASSPGGVNEQFF. DNA for the CDR3: TGTGCCAGCAGTCCCGGGGGAGTTAATGAGCAGTTCTTC. This chain uses TRBV6-4 with TRBJ2-1, with D possibly TRBD2 on 6 matching bases. The germline V and J ends were trimmed by 5 bases and 7 bases, with 12 bases remaining between them. There are 13 residues in the CDR3. CDR1 is MRHNA and CDR2 is SNTAGT in the germline V gene.

This chain joins TRBV29-1 and TRBJ2-7, with D maybe TRBD1 (5 bases). The V gene lost 7 bases and the J gene lost 4 bases, with 11 bases spanning the gap. The CDR3 is 11 residues long. The germline gives CDR1 SQVTM, CDR2 ANQGSEA. The CDR3 protein is CSAIDSYEQYF. The CDR3 DNA reads as TGCAGCGCTATAGACAGTTACGAGCAGTACTTC.

This rearrangement joins TRBV6-2 or TRBV6-3 to TRBJ1-6; TRBD1 is a possible D gene (6 bases). V was shortened by 4 bases and J by 6 bases, with 13 bases between the two germline ends. The CDR3 has 15 amino acids. Looked up from germline, CDR1 is MNHEY and CDR2 is SVGEGT. The CDR3 nucleotides are TGTGCCAGCAGTTCCTACAGGGAAGGTAATTCACCCCTCCACTTT. It encodes CASSSYREGNSPLHF.

This clone was counted once. The rearrangement links TRBV19 to TRBJ1-1; D possibly corresponds to TRBD1 (5 bases). Germline values: CDR1 LNHDA, CDR2 SQIVND (reference sequence). V was trimmed by 6 bases and J by 6 bases, leaving 17 bases between them. The CDR3 sequence is 14 residues long. CDR3 in DNA: TGTGCCAGTAGAATTGGCGGGGCCGGGGCTGAAGCTTTCTTT. Translating gives CASRIGGAGAEAFF.

This clone was observed many times. This chain uses TRBV11-2 with TRBJ1-1, with D maybe TRBD1 (6 bases). V lost 5 bases, J lost 6 bases, and 13 bases lay in between. Germline CDR1 is SGHAT and CDR2 is FQNNGV. The CDR3 has 13 residues. The CDR3 sequence: CASSQDSEAEAFF. CDR3 DNA: TGTGCCAGCAGCCAGGACAGTGAGGCTGAAGCTTTCTTT.

This clone was recorded once. V gene TRBV6-5 combines with J gene TRBJ2-7; D perhaps matches TRBD2 (5 bases). The CDR3 totals 13 residues. Germline V gives CDR1 MNHEY, CDR2 SVGAGI. V was cut by 5 bases and J by 1 base, with 9 bases left in between. The CDR3 DNA reads TGTGCCAGCAGTACACTAGGATCCTACGAGCAGTACTTC. It is translated as CASSTLGSYEQYF.

The CDR3 protein is CASTSGGSSGNTIYF. The DNA of the CDR3 is TGTGCCAGCACCAGTGGAGGGAGCTCTGGAAACACCATATATTTT. The genes are TRBV9 and TRBJ1-3; D unclear. This CDR3 region has 15 residues. The germline V gene has CDR1 SGDLS and CDR2 YYNGEE. V was pared by 6 bases and J by 0 bases, with 13 bases between.

This clone occurred a few times. The chain uses TRBV5-1 and TRBJ1-1; no firm D call. The length of the CDR3 is 12 residues. V lost 5 bases, J lost 3 bases, and 8 bases lay in between. CDR1 SGHRS and CDR2 YFSETQ come from the germline V gene. This CDR3 is CASRGWDTEAFF. The CDR3 DNA sequence: TGCGCCAGCAGGGGCTGGGACACTGAAGCTTTCTTT.

CDR3 DNA sequence: TGTGCCTGGAGCGGGGGACCCAATCAGCCCCAGCATTTT. Protein: CAWSGGPNQPQHF. The chain has TRBV30 and TRBJ1-5, with a tentative D call TRBD1 (5 bases). The CDR3 contains 13 residues. Germline CDR1 and CDR2: GTSNPN and SVGIG (reference sequence). The V gene lost 3 bases and the J gene lost 3 bases, with 9 bases spanning the gap.

The rearrangement uses TRBV7-2 and TRBJ2-1; 7 bases map to TRBD1. With V trimmed by 5 bases and J by 4 bases, 8 bases remained unmatched. This CDR3 is built from 15 residues. The germline V gene has CDR1 SGHTA and CDR2 FQGNSA. CDR3 DNA sequence: TGTGCCAGCAGCGCCGGGACAGAAGTTTACAATGAGCAGTTCTTC. Encoded protein: CASSAGTEVYNEQFF.

The V and J genes are TRBV7-9 and TRBJ1-2; maybe TRBD1 (5 bases). The V and J ends lost 5 bases and 3 bases respectively, with 13 bases between them. The CDR3 sequence is 14 residues long. Germline CDR1 is SEHNR and CDR2 is FQNEAQ (reference sequence). The CDR3, as DNA: TGTGCCAGCAGCCCAGTGGTGGGGCACTATGGCTACACCTTC. It is translated as CASSPVVGHYGYTF.

J is TRBJ1-5 and V is TRBV28; TRBD1 is a possible D gene (5 bases). V lost 4 bases to trimming and J lost 1 base, with 8 bases between them. Germline CDR1 MDHEN, CDR2 SYDVKM. The CDR3 is made up of 14 amino acids. The CDR3 protein is CASSSDSSNQPQHF. CDR3 DNA sequence: TGTGCCAGCAGTTCCGACAGCAGCAATCAGCCCCAGCATTTT.

The chain joins TRBV27 to TRBJ2-5; the match to TRBD1 covers 7 bases. The CDR3 runs 14 residues. Germline V gene data show CDR1 as MNHEY and CDR2 as SMNVEV (reference sequence). Trimming cost V 6 bases and J 5 bases; bases outside gene matches: 9. CDR3 sequence reads: CASSPGQRLETQYF. The CDR3 DNA follows: TGTGCCAGCAGCCCGGGACAGCGATTGGAGACCCAGTACTTC.

The rearrangement links TRBV27 to TRBJ2-1; tentatively, D is TRBD2 (6 bases). V lost 6 bases, J lost 2 bases, and 11 bases lay in between. The CDR3 is 14 residues long. Germline loops: CDR1 MNHEY, CDR2 SMNVEV (reference sequence). The CDR3 DNA sequence: TGTGCCAGCAGGAGCGGGCCCACCTACAATGAGCAGTTCTTC. Amino acid sequence: CASRSGPTYNEQFF.

The chain joins TRBV3-1 (or the pseudogene TRBV3-2) to TRBJ1-2; no reliable D call. The CDR3 sequence is 14 residues long. With 0 bases removed from V and 4 bases from J, the gap between germline ends came to 9 bases. CDR1 LGHDT and CDR2 YNNKEL come from the germline V gene (reference sequence). This CDR3 is CASSQDLISYGYTF. The CDR3 nucleotides are TGTGCCAGCAGCCAAGATCTTATCAGCTATGGCTACACCTTC.

The chain has TRBV7-8 and TRBJ1-2; D is perhaps TRBD1 (5 bases). This CDR3 region has 14 residues. V gave up 5 bases and J gave up 4 bases, with 14 bases separating them. CDR1 is SGHVS, CDR2 FQNEAQ, per germline. CDR3 sequence reads: CASSPQGAGYGYTF. The CDR3, as DNA: TGTGCCAGCAGCCCGCAGGGTGCTGGCTATGGCTACACCTTC.